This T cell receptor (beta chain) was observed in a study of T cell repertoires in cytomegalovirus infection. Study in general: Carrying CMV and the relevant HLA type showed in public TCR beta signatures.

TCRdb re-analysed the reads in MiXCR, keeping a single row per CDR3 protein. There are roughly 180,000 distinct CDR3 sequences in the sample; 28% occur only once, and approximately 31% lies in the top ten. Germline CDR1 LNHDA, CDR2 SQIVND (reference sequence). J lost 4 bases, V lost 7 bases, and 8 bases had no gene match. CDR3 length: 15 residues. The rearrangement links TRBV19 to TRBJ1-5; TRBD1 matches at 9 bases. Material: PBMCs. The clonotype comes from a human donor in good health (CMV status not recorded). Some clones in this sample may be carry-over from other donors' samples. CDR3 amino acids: CASTEDRGENQPQHF. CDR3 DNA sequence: TGTGCCAGTACCGAGGACAGGGGTGAGAATCAGCCCCAGCATTTT.